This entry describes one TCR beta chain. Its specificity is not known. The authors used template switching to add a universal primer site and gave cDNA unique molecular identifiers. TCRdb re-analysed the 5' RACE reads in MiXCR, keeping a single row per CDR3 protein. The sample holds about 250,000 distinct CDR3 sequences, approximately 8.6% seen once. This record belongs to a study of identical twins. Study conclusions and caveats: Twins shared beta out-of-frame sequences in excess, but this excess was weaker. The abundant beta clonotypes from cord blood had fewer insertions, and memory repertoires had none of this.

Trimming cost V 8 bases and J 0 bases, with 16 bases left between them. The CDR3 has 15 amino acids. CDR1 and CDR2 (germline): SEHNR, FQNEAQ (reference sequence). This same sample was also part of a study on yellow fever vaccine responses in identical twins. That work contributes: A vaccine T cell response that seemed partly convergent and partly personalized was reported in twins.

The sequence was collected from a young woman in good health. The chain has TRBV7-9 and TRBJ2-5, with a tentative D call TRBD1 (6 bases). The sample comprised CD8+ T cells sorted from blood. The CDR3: CASVGASRYQETQYF. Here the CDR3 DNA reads TGTGCCAGCGTGGGGGCGTCAAGGTACCAAGAGACCCAGTACTTC. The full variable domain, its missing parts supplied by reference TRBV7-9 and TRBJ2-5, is DTGVSQNPRHKITKRGQNVTFRCDPISEHNRLYWYRQTLGQGPEFLTYFQNEAQLEKSRLLSDRFSAERPKGSFSTLEIQRTEQGDSAMYLCASVGASRYQETQYFGPGTRLLVL.